Below, 16 T cell receptor beta chains from the same sample are listed, as sequenced in a study of response to subunit inactivated influenza vaccine. Using its own MiXCR run on the RT-PCR reads, TCRdb lists one record per CDR3 protein. The sample shows some 500,000 distinct CDR3 sequences, roughly 25% of them seen only once. The input for sequencing was CD4+ T cells sorted from PBMCs, taken 5 to 6 days after vaccination. Receptors were obtained from a man aged 50-59 years who received an inactivated influenza vaccine.

V and J are TRBV7-2 and TRBJ2-5; TRBD2 matches 13 bases. The CDR3 contains 14 residues. The germline V gene has CDR1 SGHTA and CDR2 FQGNSA. V lost 5 bases and J lost 6; bases outside the gene matches: 3. The DNA for the CDR3 is TGTGCCAGCAGCCGGACTAGCGGGAGTCAGACCCAGTACTTC. The encoded protein is CASSRTSGSQTQYF.

For this clonotype: At one end, the junction sequence differs from germline, possibly due to a read error. The rearrangement uses TRBV12-3 or TRBV12-4 and TRBJ2-7, with 13 bases identical to TRBD2. The CDR3 consists of 14 residues. The CDR3 DNA reads TGTGCCAGCAGTCCCGCCGGACTAGCGGGGGTGGCCTGGTTC. It codes for CASSPAGLAGVAWF.

V gene TRBV7-9 combines with J gene TRBJ2-3; the match to TRBD1 covers 9 bases. The CDR3 sequence is 14 residues long. V shed 5 bases, J shed 6 bases, and the junction held 6 bases outside the gene matches. The germline CDR1 and CDR2 sequences are SEHNR and FQNEAQ (reference sequence). The CDR3 region has the DNA TGTGCCAGCAGCCAGGACAGGGGTTTTGATACGCAGTATTTT. Translated, it gives CASSQDRGFDTQYF.

This CDR3 reads CASSSGQGNFYQADEQYF. The DNA for the CDR3 is TGCGCCAGCAGCTCGGGACAGGGGAATTTCTATCAGGCAGACGAGCAGTACTTC. The rearrangement uses TRBV5-1 and TRBJ2-7, with 10 bases aligning to TRBD1. The germline V gene has CDR1 SGHRS and CDR2 YFSETQ. This CDR3 is 18 amino acids long. V lost 3 bases and J lost 5; bases outside the gene matches: 17.

This sequence joins TRBV7-9 and TRBJ2-2; D unclear. Germline V lookup: CDR1 SEHNR, CDR2 FQNEAQ (reference sequence). Trimming shortened V by 6 bases and J by 8 bases, and 10 bases separated the two germline ends. CDR3 length: 12 residues. The CDR3 sequence: CASRDEPGELFF. The CDR3 coding sequence is TGTGCCAGCAGGGATGAACCGGGGGAGCTGTTTTTT.

A few counts support this clonotype. The chain is built from TRBV20-1 and TRBJ1-2, with TRBD1 matching over 12 bases. The V gene's germline CDR1 is DFQATT and CDR2 SNEGSKA (reference sequence). The CDR3 is 14 amino acids. With V trimmed by 0 bases and J by 7 bases, 3 bases remained unmatched. The CDR3 bases are TGCAGTGCTAGAGAGGGACAGGGGGCTGGTGGCTACACCTTC. Its protein is CSAREGQGAGGYTF.

This clonotype was counted only a few times. V gene TRBV12-3 or TRBV12-4 combines with J gene TRBJ2-7; 7 bases align to TRBD1. The V and J ends lost 6 bases and 6 bases, in that order; junction bases with no gene match: 14. The CDR3 is 15 residues long. CDR3 sequence: CASSRINRQGSEQYF. Here the CDR3 DNA reads TGTGCCAGCAGCCGAATCAACAGACAGGGTTCCGAGCAGTACTTC.

The chain employs TRBV20-1 and TRBJ2-5; 7 bases align to TRBD2. CDR1 DFQATT and CDR2 SNEGSKA come from the germline V gene (reference sequence). The CDR3 spans 15 residues. Losses at the gene ends were 6 bases for V and 7 bases for J; bases not matched to a gene: 17. CDR3 nucleotides: TGCAGTGCCTTGACTAGCAGTCGAGTTTCGTGGACCCAGTACTTC. Translating gives CSALTSSRVSWTQYF.

This clonotype has a handful of counts. This chain connects TRBV11-2 to TRBJ2-5; D remains ambiguous. This CDR3 has 13 residues. V was shortened by 2 bases and J by 5 bases, with 9 bases between the two germline ends. Germline CDR1 is SGHAT and CDR2 is FQNNGV. CDR3 sequence (DNA): TGTGCCAGCAGCTTATCGGATAGGGAGACCCAGTACTTC. Its translation is CASSLSDRETQYF. The whole variable domain, filled in from reference TRBV11-2 and TRBJ2-5, reads EAGVAQSPRYKIIEKRQSVAFWCNPISGHATLYWYQQILGQGPKLLIQFQNNGVVDDSQLPKDRFSAERLKGVDSTLKIQPAKLEDSAVYLCASSLSDRETQYFGPGTRLLVL.

This clonotype was recorded a few times. The chain recombines TRBV12-3 or TRBV12-4 with TRBJ1-1, with a possible D match to TRBD1 (5 bases). The V and J ends lost 3 bases and 1 base respectively, with 9 bases between them. This CDR3 region has 14 residues. For the CDR3, the DNA is TGTGCCAGCAGTTTTTTTAGGGGGAACACTGAAGCTTTCTTT. This codes for CASSFFRGNTEAFF.

This clonotype was seen many times. This chain joins TRBV3-1 and TRBJ2-5; no clear D gene. The CDR3 runs to 15 residues. Germline V CDR1 and CDR2: LGHDT, YNNKEL (reference sequence). V was clipped by 2 bases and J by 4 bases, with 14 bases between them. CDR3 in amino acids: CASSQSTGAGETQYF. The CDR3 DNA is TGTGCCAGCAGCCAATCAACGGGTGCAGGAGAGACCCAGTACTTC.

CDR3 region: CASSPAGTGNEQFF. The CDR3 region has the DNA TGTGCCAGCAGCCCGGCCGGGACAGGAAATGAGCAGTTCTTC. The chain recombines TRBV5-4 with TRBJ2-1; 8 nucleotides agree with TRBD1. The trim removed 4 bases at V and 7 bases at J, leaving 7 bases unmatched. This CDR3 contains 14 residues. Germline loops: CDR1 SGHNT, CDR2 YYREEE (reference sequence).

The chain employs TRBV7-8 and TRBJ2-2; 11 bases are shared with TRBD2. From germline, CDR1 is SGHVS and CDR2 FQNEAQ. This CDR3 has 20 amino acids. The trim removed 7 bases at V and 6 bases at J, leaving 22 bases unmatched. DNA of the CDR3: TGTGCCAGCACCCTCCAGCCCCTTGCTAGCGGGGGGCGGCGAGCCGGGGAGCTGTTTTTT. Translation gives CASTLQPLASGGRRAGELFF.

CDR3 bases: TGCAGTACCGACAGGGGCCAAAAACTGTTTTTT. Translated: CSTDRGQKLFF. The gene calls are TRBV20-1 and TRBJ1-4, with TRBD1 matching 8 bases. The CDR3 extends over 11 amino acids. The junction had 5 bases not matched to a gene; V was cut back by 8 bases and J by 9 bases. Germline CDR1 is DFQATT and CDR2 is SNEGSKA (reference sequence).

This chain uses TRBV3-1 with TRBJ2-3; D is unclear. Deletions cut 0 bases from V and 13 bases from J, with 11 bases between. The germline V gene has CDR1 LGHDT and CDR2 YNNKEL (reference sequence). The CDR3 runs to 12 residues. The CDR3: CASSQDERTKYF. The CDR3 DNA sequence: TGTGCCAGCAGCCAAGATGAAAGGACCAAGTATTTT.

This clonotype has just a few counts. This chain uses TRBV29-1 with TRBJ2-7; D perhaps matches TRBD1 (6 bases). Per the germline V gene, CDR1 is SQVTM and CDR2 is ANQGSEA. This CDR3 spans 14 amino acids. Trimming took 3 bases from V and 1 from J, leaving 13 bases between them. The CDR3 protein is CSVEGASDSYEQYF. The CDR3 DNA reads as TGCAGCGTTGAGGGGGCCTCGGATTCCTACGAGCAGTACTTC.